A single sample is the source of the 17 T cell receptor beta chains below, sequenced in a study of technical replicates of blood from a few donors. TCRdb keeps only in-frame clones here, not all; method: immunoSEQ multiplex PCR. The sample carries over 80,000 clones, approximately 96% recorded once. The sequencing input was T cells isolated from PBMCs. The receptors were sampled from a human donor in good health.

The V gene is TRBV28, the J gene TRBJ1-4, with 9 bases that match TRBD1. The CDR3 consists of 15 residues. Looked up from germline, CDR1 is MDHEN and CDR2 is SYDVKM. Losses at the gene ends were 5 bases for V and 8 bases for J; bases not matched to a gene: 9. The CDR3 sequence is CASSSAGQGREKLFF. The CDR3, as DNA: TGTGCCAGCAGTAGCGCGGGACAGGGAAGGGAAAAACTGTTTTTT.

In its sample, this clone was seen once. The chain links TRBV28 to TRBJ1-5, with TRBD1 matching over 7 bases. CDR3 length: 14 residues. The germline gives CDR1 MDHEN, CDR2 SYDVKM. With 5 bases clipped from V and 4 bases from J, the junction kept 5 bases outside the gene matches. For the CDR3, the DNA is TGTGCCAGCAGTCCCCCGGACAGGAATCAGCCCCAGCATTTT. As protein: CASSPPDRNQPQHF.

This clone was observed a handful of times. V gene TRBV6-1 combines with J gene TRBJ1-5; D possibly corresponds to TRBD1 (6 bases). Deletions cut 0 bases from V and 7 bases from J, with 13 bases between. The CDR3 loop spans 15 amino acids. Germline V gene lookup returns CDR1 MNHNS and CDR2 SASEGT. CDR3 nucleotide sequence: TGTGCCAGCAGTGAAGCCTTGGCAGGGGAACAGCCCCAGCATTTT. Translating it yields CASSEALAGEQPQHF.

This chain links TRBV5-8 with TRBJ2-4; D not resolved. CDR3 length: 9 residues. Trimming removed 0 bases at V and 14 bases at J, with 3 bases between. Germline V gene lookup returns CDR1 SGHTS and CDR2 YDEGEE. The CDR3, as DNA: TGTGCCAGCAGCTTGGTTAAGTACTTC. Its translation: CASSLVKYF.

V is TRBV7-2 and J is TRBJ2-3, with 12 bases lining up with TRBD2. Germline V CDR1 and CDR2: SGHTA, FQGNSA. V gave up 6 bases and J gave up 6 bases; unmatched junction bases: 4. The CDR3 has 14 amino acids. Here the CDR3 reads CASRLAGGGDTQYF. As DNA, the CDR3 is TGTGCCAGCAGACTAGCGGGAGGTGGGGATACGCAGTATTTT.

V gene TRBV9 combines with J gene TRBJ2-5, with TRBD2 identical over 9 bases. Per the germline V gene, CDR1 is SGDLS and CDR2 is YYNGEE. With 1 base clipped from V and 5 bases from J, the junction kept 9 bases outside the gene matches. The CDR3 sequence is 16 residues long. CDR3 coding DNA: TGTGCCAGCAGCGTATGGGCGGGAGGGCCGGGCGAGACCCAGTACTTC. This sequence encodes CASSVWAGGPGETQYF.

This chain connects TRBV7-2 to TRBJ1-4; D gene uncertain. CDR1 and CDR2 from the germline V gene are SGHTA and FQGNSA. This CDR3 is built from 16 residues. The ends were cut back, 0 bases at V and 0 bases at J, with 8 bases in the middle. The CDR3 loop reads CASSLASAATNEKLFF. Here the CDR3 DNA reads TGTGCCAGCAGCTTAGCCTCCGCAGCAACTAATGAAAAACTGTTTTTT.

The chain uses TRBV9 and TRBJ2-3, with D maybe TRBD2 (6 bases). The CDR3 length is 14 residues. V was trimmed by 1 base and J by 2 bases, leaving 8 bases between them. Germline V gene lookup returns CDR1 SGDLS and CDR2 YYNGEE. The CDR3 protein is CASSVTDYTDTQYF. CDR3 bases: TGTGCCAGCAGCGTAACGGACTACACAGATACGCAGTATTTT. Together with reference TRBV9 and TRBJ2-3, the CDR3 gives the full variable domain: DSGVTQTPKHLITATGQRVTLRCSPRSGDLSVYWYQQSLDQGLQFLIQYYNGEERAKGNILERFSAQQFPDLHSELNLSSLELGDSALYFCASSVTDYTDTQYFGPGTRLTVL.

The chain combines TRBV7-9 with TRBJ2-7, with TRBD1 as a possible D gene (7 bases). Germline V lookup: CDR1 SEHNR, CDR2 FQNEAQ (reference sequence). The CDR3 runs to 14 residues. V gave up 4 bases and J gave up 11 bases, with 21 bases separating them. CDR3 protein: CASSSRGGGASEYF. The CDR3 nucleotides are TGTGCCAGCAGCTCCCGAGGAGGGGGCGCCTCGGAGTACTTC.

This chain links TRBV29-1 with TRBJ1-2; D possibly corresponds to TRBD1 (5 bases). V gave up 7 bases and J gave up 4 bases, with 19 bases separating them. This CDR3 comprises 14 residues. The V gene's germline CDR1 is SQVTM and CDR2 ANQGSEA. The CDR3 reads CSAAANTGVYGYTF. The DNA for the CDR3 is TGCAGCGCTGCAGCGAACACAGGCGTCTATGGCTACACCTTC.

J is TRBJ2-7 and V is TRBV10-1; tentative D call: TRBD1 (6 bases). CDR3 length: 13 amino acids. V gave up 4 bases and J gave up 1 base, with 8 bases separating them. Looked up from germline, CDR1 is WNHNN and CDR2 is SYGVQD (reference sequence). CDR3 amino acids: CASSGDRSYEQYF. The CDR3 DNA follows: TGCGCCAGCAGTGGAGACAGGTCCTACGAGCAGTACTTC.

The CDR3 here is CASSEQRDSYEQYF. The CDR3 DNA reads TGTGCCAGCAGTGAACAGCGGGACTCCTACGAGCAGTACTTC. The rearrangement uses TRBV6-1 and TRBJ2-7; 7 positions match TRBD2. The CDR3 has 14 amino acids. The germline CDR1 and CDR2 sequences are MNHNS and SASEGT. With V trimmed by 2 bases and J by 0 bases, 1 base remained unmatched.

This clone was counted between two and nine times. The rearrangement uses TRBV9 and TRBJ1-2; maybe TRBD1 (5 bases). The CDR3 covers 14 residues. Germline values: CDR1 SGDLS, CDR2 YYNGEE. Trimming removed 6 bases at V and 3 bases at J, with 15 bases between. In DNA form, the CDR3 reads TGTGCCAGCAACGGGCCTAGGGGTGACTATGGCTACACCTTC. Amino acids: CASNGPRGDYGYTF.

CDR3 protein: CASSSLGTRFSNEQFF. The CDR3 DNA reads as TGTGCCAGCAGCTCCTTGGGGACTAGGTTCTCTAATGAGCAGTTCTTC. The genes are TRBV7-2 and TRBJ2-1; 8 positions match TRBD2. This CDR3 has 16 amino acids. CDR1 is SGHTA, CDR2 FQGNSA, per germline. J gave up 7 bases and V 4 bases, and 12 bases lay outside the gene matches.

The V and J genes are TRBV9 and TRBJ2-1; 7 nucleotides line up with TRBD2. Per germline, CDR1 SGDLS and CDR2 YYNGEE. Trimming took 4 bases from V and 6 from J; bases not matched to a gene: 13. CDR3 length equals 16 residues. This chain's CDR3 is CASSPPGGVETNEQFF. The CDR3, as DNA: TGTGCCAGCAGCCCTCCGGGGGGAGTGGAGACCAATGAGCAGTTCTTC.

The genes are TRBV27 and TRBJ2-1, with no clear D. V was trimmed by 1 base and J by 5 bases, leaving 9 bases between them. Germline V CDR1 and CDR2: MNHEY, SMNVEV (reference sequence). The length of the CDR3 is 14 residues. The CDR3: CASSLYPDNNEQFF. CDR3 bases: TGTGCCAGCAGTTTATATCCAGACAACAATGAGCAGTTCTTC.

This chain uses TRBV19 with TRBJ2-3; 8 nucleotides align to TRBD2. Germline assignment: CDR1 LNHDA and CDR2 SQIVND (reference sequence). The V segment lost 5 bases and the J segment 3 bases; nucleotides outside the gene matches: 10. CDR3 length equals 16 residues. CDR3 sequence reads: CASSVRTGGLTDTQYF. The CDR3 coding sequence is TGTGCCAGTAGTGTCCGGACGGGAGGGTTAACAGATACGCAGTATTTT.